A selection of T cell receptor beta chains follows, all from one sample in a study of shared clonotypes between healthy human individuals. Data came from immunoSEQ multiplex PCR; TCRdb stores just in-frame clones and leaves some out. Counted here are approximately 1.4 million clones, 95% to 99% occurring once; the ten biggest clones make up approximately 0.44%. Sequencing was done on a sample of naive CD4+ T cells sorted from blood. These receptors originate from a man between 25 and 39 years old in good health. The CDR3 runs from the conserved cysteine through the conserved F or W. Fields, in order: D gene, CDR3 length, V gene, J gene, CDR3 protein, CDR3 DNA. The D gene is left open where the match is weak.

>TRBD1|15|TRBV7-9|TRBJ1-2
CASSPRGPTGPVLTF
TGTGCCAGCAGCCCAAGGGGGCCCACGGGCCCGGTGCTCACCTTC
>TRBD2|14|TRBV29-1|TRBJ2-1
CSIRTSGVYNEQFF
TGCAGCATCCGGACTAGCGGGGTTTACAATGAGCAGTTCTTC
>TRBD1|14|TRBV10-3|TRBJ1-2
CAIREGQGLYGYTF
TGTGCCATCAGAGAGGGACAGGGGTTGTATGGCTACACCTTC
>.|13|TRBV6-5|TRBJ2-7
CASSLRTAFEQYF
TGTGCCAGCAGCCTTAGGACGGCCTTCGAGCAGTACTTC
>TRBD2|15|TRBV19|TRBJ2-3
CASSTLSGNTDTQYF
TGTGCCAGTAGTACACTAAGCGGGAACACAGATACGCAGTATTTT
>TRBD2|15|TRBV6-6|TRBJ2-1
CASSYRTSGSNEQFF
TGTGCCAGCAGTTATCGGACTAGCGGGAGTAATGAGCAGTTCTTC
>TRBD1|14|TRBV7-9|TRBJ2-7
CASSPRDRDYEQYF
TGTGCCAGCAGCCCGCGGGACAGGGACTACGAGCAGTACTTC
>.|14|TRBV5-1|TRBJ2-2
CASSLGPPTGELFF
TGCGCCAGCAGCTTGGGCCCTCCAACCGGGGAGCTGTTTTTT
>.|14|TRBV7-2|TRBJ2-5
CASSLSWGQETQYF
TGTGCCAGCAGCTTATCTTGGGGTCAAGAGACCCAGTACTTC
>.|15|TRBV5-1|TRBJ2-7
CASSLNAQSYYEQYF
TGCGCCAGCAGCTTGAATGCACAGTCCTACTACGAGCAGTACTTC
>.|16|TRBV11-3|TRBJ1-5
CASSPNASRVAQPQHF
TGTGCCAGCAGCCCCAATGCTAGCAGGGTCGCTCAGCCCCAGCATTTT
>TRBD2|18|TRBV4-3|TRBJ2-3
CASSQDQTSGRGADTQYF
TGCGCCAGCAGCCAAGATCAGACTAGCGGGAGGGGCGCAGATACGCAGTATTTT
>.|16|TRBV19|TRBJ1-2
CASSWDAGDRNYGYTF
TGTGCCAGTAGTTGGGATGCGGGGGACCGTAACTATGGCTACACCTTC
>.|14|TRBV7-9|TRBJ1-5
CASSPSQGDQPQHF
TGTGCCAGCAGCCCTAGCCAGGGCGATCAGCCCCAGCATTTT
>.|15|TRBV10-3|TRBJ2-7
CAISESTARSYEQYF
TGTGCCATCAGTGAGTCAACGGCTCGCTCCTACGAGCAGTACTTC